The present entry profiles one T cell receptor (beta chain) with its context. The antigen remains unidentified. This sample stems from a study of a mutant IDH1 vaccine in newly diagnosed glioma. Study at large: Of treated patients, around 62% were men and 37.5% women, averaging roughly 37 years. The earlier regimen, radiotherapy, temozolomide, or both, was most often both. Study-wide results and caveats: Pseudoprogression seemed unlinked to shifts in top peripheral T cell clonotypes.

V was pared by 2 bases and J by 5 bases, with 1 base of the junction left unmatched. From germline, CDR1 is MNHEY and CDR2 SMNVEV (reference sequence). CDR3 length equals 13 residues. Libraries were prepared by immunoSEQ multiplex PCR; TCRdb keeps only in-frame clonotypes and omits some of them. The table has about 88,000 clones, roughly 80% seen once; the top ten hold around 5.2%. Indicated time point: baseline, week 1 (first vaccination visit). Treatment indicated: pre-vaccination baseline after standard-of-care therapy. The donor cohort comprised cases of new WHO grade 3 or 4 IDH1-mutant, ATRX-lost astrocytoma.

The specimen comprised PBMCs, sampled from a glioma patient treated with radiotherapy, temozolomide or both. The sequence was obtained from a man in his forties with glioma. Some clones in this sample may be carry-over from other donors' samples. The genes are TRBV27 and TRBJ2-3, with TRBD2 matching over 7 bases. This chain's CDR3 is CASSLREGDTQYF. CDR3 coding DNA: TGTGCCAGCAGTTTAAGGGAGGGAGATACGCAGTATTTT.